This T cell receptor beta chain emerged from a study of regulatory T cells in long-lasting Graves disease. Time point given: newly diagnosed GD, antithyroid drugs for less than 3 months. Scientists built the TCR library using RNA that was extracted from PBMCs. Deletions cut 4 bases from V and 1 base from J, with 23 bases between. Germline V gene sequence: CDR1 LGHNA, CDR2 YNFKEQ. The CDR3 has 18 amino acids. Sequencing libraries for TCR beta were prepared with iRepertoire HTBI primers and Arm-PCR of CDR3 regions. TCRdb re-called the multiplex PCR reads through MiXCR, storing one row per CDR3 protein. The repertoire includes about 350,000 distinct CDR3 sequences, over 15% of them detected once, and 25% to 30% sits in the top ten. A further study also used this sample, focusing on T cells in Graves' hyperthyroidism and ophthalmopathy.

J is TRBJ2-7 and V is TRBV4-2, with D perhaps matching TRBD2 (7 bases). Here the sequenced sample was peripheral blood mononuclear cells (PBMCs), taken at new diagnosis, from a patient treated with antithyroid drugs. The sequence derives from a man in his forties with Graves disease. The DNA of the CDR3 is TGTGCCAGCAGCCGCCAAGGGGGGGGCAGCGGAGGGTCCTACGAGCAGTACTTC. This gives the protein CASSRQGGGSGGSYEQYF.